These 14 T cell receptor beta chains originate from one sample sequenced in a study of cytomegalovirus exposure and HLA in healthy donors. PCR used 60 Vbeta primers and 13 Jbeta primers. The assay was immunoSEQ multiplex PCR, and TCRdb's table has in-frame clones only and misses some. The sample contains over 150,000 clones, over 65% of which appear only once. Sequencing used PBMCs. Receptors originate from a woman aged 25-40 years in good health and CMV-seropositive.

V usage is TRBV7-2 and J usage is TRBJ2-7, with D possibly TRBD2 on 6 matching bases. Looked up from germline, CDR1 is SGHTA and CDR2 is FQGNSA. CDR3 length: 15 amino acids. V gave up 4 bases and J gave up 2 bases, with 15 bases separating them. CDR3 DNA sequence: TGTGCCAGCAGCTCGACGGGACTCGACCCCTACGAGCAGTACTTC. As protein: CASSSTGLDPYEQYF.

This chain uses TRBV5-4 with TRBJ2-3; a weak D match, TRBD2 (5 bases). Trimming took 0 bases from V and 3 from J, leaving 11 bases between them. Germline assignment: CDR1 SGHNT and CDR2 YYREEE (reference sequence). The CDR3 extends over 15 amino acids. The CDR3, as DNA: TGTGCCAGCAGCTTGGGGCCGGGGTCGACAGATACGCAGTATTTT. Translated: CASSLGPGSTDTQYF.

The chain recombines TRBV6-6 with TRBJ1-5; no clear D gene. Trimming cost V 2 bases and J 3 bases, with 5 bases left between them. This CDR3 spans 13 amino acids. Germline lookup yields CDR1 MNHNY and CDR2 SVGAGI (reference sequence). The CDR3 reads CASSYSNNQPQHF. The CDR3, as DNA: TGTGCCAGCAGTTACAGCAACAATCAGCCCCAGCATTTT.

The chain couples TRBV5-1 to TRBJ1-1; TRBD1 matches at 9 bases. The V gene's germline CDR1 is SGHRS and CDR2 YFSETQ. Trimming at V came to 0 bases and at J to 1 base, leaving 1 base not matched to a gene. The CDR3 contains 15 residues. Written as DNA, the CDR3 is TGCGCCAGCAGCTTGGGGGACAGGGCGAACACTGAAGCTTTCTTT. Its translation is CASSLGDRANTEAFF.

J is TRBJ2-1 and V is TRBV25-1, with 10 bases that match TRBD2. V lost 5 bases and J lost 5; bases outside the gene matches: 12. CDR1 and CDR2 from the germline V gene are MGHDK and SYGVNS. CDR3 size: 17 residues. CDR3 sequence reads: CASSRLAGLRPDNEQFF. In nucleotides, the CDR3 is TGTGCCAGCAGTCGACTAGCGGGCCTAAGACCAGACAATGAGCAGTTCTTC.

The chain recombines TRBV18 with TRBJ1-4, with 8 bases that match TRBD1. Germline V gene data show CDR1 as KGHSH and CDR2 as LQKENI. The CDR3 runs 16 residues. Trimming removed 4 bases from V and 2 bases from J; junction bases left unmatched: 6. Here the CDR3 DNA reads TGTGCCAGCTCACTGGACAGGGTTGCCACTAATGAAAAACTGTTTTTT. It encodes CASSLDRVATNEKLFF.

This clone occurred once. V gene TRBV21-1 combines with J gene TRBJ2-1; the table's D gene call, TRBD2, was not cross checked with the DNA. TRBV21-1 constitutes a pseudogene. The length of the CDR3 is 15 residues. CDR3: CASTKGSGTSNEQFF. For the CDR3, the DNA is TGTGCCAGCACCAAGGGCTCCGGGACTAGCAATGAGCAGTTCTTC.

The chain has TRBV7-2 and TRBJ2-7; TRBD2 matches 9 bases. The CDR3 spans 17 residues. Germline V CDR1 and CDR2: SGHTA, FQGNSA. Trimming cost V 0 bases and J 0 bases; bases outside gene matches: 6. CDR3 DNA: TGTGCCAGCAGCTTAGCTCCGACTAGCGGAATCTCCTACGAGCAGTACTTC. The encoded protein is CASSLAPTSGISYEQYF. Looking up the rest from reference TRBV7-2 and TRBJ2-7 gives the full variable domain: GAGVSQSPSNKVTEKGKDVELRCDPISGHTALYWYRQSLGQGLEFLIYFQGNSAPDKSGLPSDRFSAERTGGSVSTLTIQRTQQEDSAVYLCASSLAPTSGISYEQYFGPGTRLTVT.

This clone has a handful of counts. The V gene is TRBV28, the J gene TRBJ2-7; 7 bases match TRBD1. J gave up 6 bases and V 6 bases, and 11 bases lay outside the gene matches. In germline, CDR1 is MDHEN, CDR2 SYDVKM. This CDR3 is 14 amino acids long. As DNA, the CDR3 is TGTGCCAGCAGGGGAGACGGGACAGTCTTCGAGCAGTACTTC. Its translation: CASRGDGTVFEQYF. Full variable domain (rest looked up from reference TRBV28 and TRBJ2-7): DVKVTQSSRYLVKRTGEKVFLECVQDMDHENMFWYRQDPGLGLRLIYFSYDVKMKEKGDIPEGYSVSREKKERFSLILESASTNQTSMYLCASRGDGTVFEQYFGPGTRLTVT.

The chain is built from TRBV5-1 and TRBJ1-3; 8 bases fit TRBD1. Germline V gives CDR1 SGHRS, CDR2 YFSETQ. The CDR3 length is 16 residues. V gave up 4 bases and J gave up 2 bases; unmatched junction bases: 8. CDR3 bases: TGCGCCAGCAGCCCCGGACAGGGACAAACTGGAAACACCATATATTTT. This translates into CASSPGQGQTGNTIYF.

This chain joins TRBV6-5 and TRBJ2-1; a weak D match, TRBD2 (5 bases). The V and J ends lost 4 bases and 8 bases respectively, with 9 bases between them. The CDR3 contains 12 residues. In germline, CDR1 is MNHEY, CDR2 SVGAGI. The CDR3 nucleotides read TGTGCCAGCAGTTTTCGGGATTATGAGCAGTTCTTC. Protein: CASSFRDYEQFF.

The V call is TRBV6-1, the J call TRBJ1-2; 7 bases fit TRBD1. The V segment lost 5 bases and the J segment 3 bases; nucleotides outside the gene matches: 3. This CDR3 spans 13 amino acids. Germline V gives CDR1 MNHNS, CDR2 SASEGT. The CDR3 is CASSFTGDYGYTF. The CDR3 bases are TGTGCCAGCAGTTTTACAGGGGACTATGGCTACACCTTC.

The rearrangement uses TRBV19 and TRBJ1-4; a possible D gene is TRBD1 (5 bases). Germline V lookup: CDR1 LNHDA, CDR2 SQIVND (reference sequence). This CDR3 is 16 amino acids long. Trimming took off 7 bases at V and 2 bases at J, with 17 bases between the two ends. The CDR3 DNA is TGTGCCAGTACTCTGGGGCAATTATGGACTAATGAAAAACTGTTTTTT. This gives the protein CASTLGQLWTNEKLFF. Drawing the rest from reference TRBV19 and TRBJ1-4, the complete variable domain is DGGITQSPKYLFRKEGQNVTLSCEQNLNHDAMYWYRQDPGQGLRLIYYSQIVNDFQKGDIAEGYSVSREKKESFPLTVTSAQKNPTAFYLCASTLGQLWTNEKLFFGSGTQLSVL.

V and J are TRBV28 and TRBJ2-1; D possibly corresponds to TRBD1 (6 bases). Germline CDR1 is MDHEN and CDR2 is SYDVKM. Trimming shortened V by 5 bases and J by 3 bases, and 14 bases separated the two germline ends. This CDR3 is 15 amino acids long. For the CDR3, the DNA is TGTGCCAGCAGTACCCGACAGGTACTCTACAATGAGCAGTTCTTC. Encoded protein: CASSTRQVLYNEQFF.